What follows are 20 T cell receptor beta chains derived from one specimen sequenced in a study of human T cells and chemical hapten exposure. MiXCR, run by TCRdb on the RACE reads, gives a single entry per CDR3 protein. The sample carries tens of thousands of distinct CDR3 sequences, about 9% recorded once. Regarding time point: pre-sensitization, week 0. Noted treatment: therapeutic diphenylcyclopropenone sensitization with weekly scalp DPC. Here the sequenced sample was whole blood, taken in connection with sensitization to the hapten diphenylcyclopropenone (DPC). The receptor source for this set is a woman in her thirties or forties with alopecia areata. Some clones in this sample may be carry-over from other donors' samples.

In regard to this clonotype: This may stem from a read error, because a much larger clone lies one nucleotide away. The V gene is TRBV28, the J gene TRBJ1-1; D perhaps matches TRBD1 (5 bases). Trimming took off 8 bases at V and 0 bases at J, with 19 bases between the two ends. This CDR3 is 16 amino acids long. CDR1 is MDHEN, CDR2 SYDVKM, per germline. CDR3 sequence (DNA): TGTGCCAGCGGTCTGACGGGGACGACGATGAACACTGAAGCTTTCTTT. As protein: CASGLTGTTMNTEAFF.

Sample share makes this clonotype medium-sized (0.01 to 0.1%). This chain connects TRBV20-1 to TRBJ2-5; D is unclear. The CDR3 has 11 amino acids. CDR1 is DFQATT and CDR2 is SNEGSKA in the germline V gene (reference sequence). Trimming stripped 8 bases from V and 0 bases from J, with 7 bases between. CDR3 in amino acids: CSPQYQETQYF. CDR3 in DNA: TGCAGTCCACAATACCAAGAGACCCAGTACTTC.

This clonotype was observed at least ten times. The chain recombines TRBV28 with TRBJ2-7; D is unresolved. The CDR3 sequence is 14 residues long. V was shortened by 1 base and J by 3 bases, with 10 bases between the two germline ends. The V gene's germline CDR1 is MDHEN and CDR2 SYDVKM. CDR3 in amino acids: CASSLSDGRYEQYF. CDR3 coding DNA: TGTGCCAGCAGTTTATCGGACGGTCGCTACGAGCAGTACTTC.

This clonotype has only a few counts. The chain combines TRBV28 with TRBJ1-1; D remains unclear. Trimming pared 7 bases from V and 1 base from J, leaving 13 bases between. Germline V lookup: CDR1 MDHEN, CDR2 SYDVKM. The CDR3 runs 14 residues. The CDR3 bases are TGTGCCAGCACCATGACCGCCTGGAACACTGAAGCTTTCTTT. Protein sequence: CASTMTAWNTEAFF.

There are many counts of this clonotype. The chain uses TRBV12-3 or TRBV12-4 and TRBJ2-2; 7 bases match TRBD2. This CDR3 comprises 13 residues. J was trimmed by 6 bases and V by 5 bases; bases with no gene match: 3. The CDR3 loop reads CASSPRGSGELFF. CDR3 coding DNA: TGTGCCAGCAGTCCGCGGGGGTCCGGGGAGCTGTTTTTT.

The sample holds a few counts of this clonotype. The chain links TRBV6-1 to TRBJ1-5; D is possibly TRBD1 (5 bases). This CDR3 is built from 12 residues. V was shortened by 8 bases and J by 11 bases, with 16 bases between the two germline ends. Germline assignment: CDR1 MNHNS and CDR2 SASEGT. CDR3 bases: TGTGCCAGCGGGGTTAACAAGGGGTCCCAGCATTTT. Protein: CASGVNKGSQHF.

Notes on this clonotype: A read error may account for a junction end that differs from germline. J is TRBJ2-1 and V is TRBV5-6, with a tentative D call TRBD1 (6 bases). The CDR3 is 13 residues long. CDR1 SGHDT and CDR2 YYEEEE come from the germline V gene. The CDR3 loop reads CVSSRGQNNEQFF. The CDR3 DNA reads TGTGTCAGCAGCAGAGGACAGAACAATGAGCAGTTCTTC. Variable domain in full (rest from reference TRBV5-6 and TRBJ2-1): DAGVTQSPTHLIKTRGQQVTLRCSPKSGHDTVSWYQQALGQGPQFIFQYYEEEERQRGNFPDRFSGHQFPNYSSELNVNALLLGDSALYLCVSSRGQNNEQFFGPGTRLTVL.

This clonotype was observed at least ten times. This chain links TRBV28 with TRBJ1-2, with D unclear. There are 11 residues in the CDR3. V was shortened by 5 bases and J by 8 bases, with 9 bases between the two germline ends. In germline, CDR1 is MDHEN, CDR2 SYDVKM. CDR3 coding DNA: TGTGCCAGCAGTGGTCTAGGAGGCTACACCTTC. Translating gives CASSGLGGYTF.

This clonotype has at least ten counts. The rearrangement uses TRBV20-1 and TRBJ2-3, with TRBD2 as a possible D gene (6 bases). CDR1 DFQATT and CDR2 SNEGSKA come from the germline V gene (reference sequence). CDR3 length: 14 amino acids. V was cut by 6 bases and J by 0 bases, with 13 bases left in between. CDR3 nucleotides: TGCAGTGCAAATACCGGGGGAAGCACAGATACGCAGTATTTT. Protein: CSANTGGSTDTQYF.

The chain joins TRBV21-1 to TRBJ1-5; TRBD1 was called by the table and not checked on the DNA. TRBV21-1 corresponds to a pseudogene. There are 18 residues in the CDR3. CDR3 nucleotide sequence: TGTGCCAGCAGCAAAGAGATTTTTGGACAGTCCTTAGGGCAGCCCCAGCATTTT. Its protein is CASSKEIFGQSLGQPQHF.

This clonotype has just a few counts. The junction and the germline gene differ at one end; a read error may be behind it. The V gene is TRBV7-9, the J gene TRBJ2-3; weak D call: TRBD2 (6 bases). Germline loops: CDR1 SEHNR, CDR2 FQNEAQ (reference sequence). This CDR3 has 15 residues. The CDR3 nucleotides are TGTGCCAGCAGCATAGCGGAGGGGCCCGCAGATACGCAGTATTTT. Protein: CASSIAEGPADTQYF.

This clonotype was seen at least ten times. The V gene is TRBV27, the J gene TRBJ2-3; D is unresolved. The CDR3 length is 13 residues. Germline CDR1 reads MNHEY; CDR2 reads SMNVEV (reference sequence). V dropped 3 bases and J dropped 4 bases, with 8 bases sitting between them. Written as DNA, the CDR3 is TGTGCCAGCAGTTTTGTACCTTCAGATACGCAGTATTTT. Translated: CASSFVPSDTQYF.

This clonotype turned up a few times. The genes are TRBV9 and TRBJ1-2; 10 positions match TRBD1. CDR3 length: 16 amino acids. Germline CDR1 reads SGDLS; CDR2 reads YYNGEE. V shed 5 bases, J shed 6 bases, and the junction held 13 bases outside the gene matches. CDR3 in amino acids: CASSTGTGVSLDGYTF. As DNA, the CDR3 is TGTGCCAGCAGTACCGGGACAGGGGTTTCATTAGATGGCTACACCTTC.

In this sample, this clonotype turned up many times. The chain recombines TRBV2 with TRBJ2-5; the match to TRBD2 covers 7 bases. Trimming at V came to 8 bases and at J to 0 bases, leaving 3 bases not matched to a gene. The CDR3 length is 13 residues. Per germline, CDR1 SNHLY and CDR2 FYNNEI. The CDR3 sequence: CASSRENQETQYF. The CDR3 nucleotides are TGTGCCAGCTCGCGGGAGAACCAAGAGACCCAGTACTTC.

Ten or more counts support this clonotype. V and J are TRBV15 and TRBJ1-1; 7 bases agree with TRBD1. The CDR3 extends over 13 amino acids. CDR1 and CDR2 (germline): LNHNV, YYDKDF (reference sequence). The V segment lost 0 bases and the J segment 10 bases; nucleotides outside the gene matches: 5. Written as DNA, the CDR3 is TGTGCCACCAGCAGAGATCGGACAGGTACAGCTTTCTTT. This codes for CATSRDRTGTAFF.

This clonotype was seen ten or more times. V and J are TRBV5-1 and TRBJ1-2, with D perhaps matching TRBD1 (5 bases). CDR1 and CDR2 from the germline V gene are SGHRS and YFSETQ. The germline V and J ends were trimmed by 0 bases and 4 bases, with 7 bases remaining between them. The CDR3 is 13 amino acids. This CDR3 reads CASSLATGYGYTF. CDR3 DNA: TGCGCCAGCAGCTTGGCTACAGGCTATGGCTACACCTTC. The full variable domain, rest sourced from reference TRBV5-1 and TRBJ1-2, is KAGVTQTPRYLIKTRGQQVTLSCSPISGHRSVSWYQQTPGQGLQFLFEYFSETQRNKGNFPGRFSGRQFSNSRSEMNVSTLELGDSALYLCASSLATGYGYTFGSGTRLTVV.

This clonotype was found many times. The genes are TRBV7-3 and TRBJ2-2; D possibly matches TRBD1 or TRBD2 (5 bases each). Per the germline V gene, CDR1 is SGHTA and CDR2 is FQGTGA. Trimming cost V 5 bases and J 6 bases, with 10 bases left between them. CDR3 size: 13 residues. CDR3 residues: CASSPEGPGELFF. CDR3 bases: TGTGCCAGCAGCCCCGAGGGGCCCGGGGAGCTGTTTTTT.

This clonotype was detected ten times or more. The chain employs TRBV27 and TRBJ2-7; the match to TRBD1 covers 8 bases. The CDR3 length is 12 residues. Germline V CDR1 and CDR2: MNHEY, SMNVEV (reference sequence). V was clipped by 8 bases and J by 5 bases; unmatched bases: 5. The CDR3 region has the DNA TGTGCCAGCCGCGGACAGGGCCACGAGCAGTACTTC. Amino acids: CASRGQGHEQYF.

This clonotype was seen at least ten times. CDR3 DNA: TGCAGTGCCTTCAGCACTCGGAATCAGCCCCAGCATTTT. Encoded protein: CSAFSTRNQPQHF. V usage is TRBV20-1 and J usage is TRBJ1-5, with D unresolved. The V end was cut by 6 bases, the J end by 4 bases, with 13 bases between. The germline V gene encodes CDR1 DFQATT and CDR2 SNEGSKA (reference sequence). The CDR3 covers 13 residues.

V usage is TRBV20-1 and J usage is TRBJ2-5; no reliable D call. Germline V gives CDR1 DFQATT, CDR2 SNEGSKA (reference sequence). The CDR3 contains 11 residues. The V end lost 1 base, the J end lost 8 bases, and 8 bases lay between the germline ends. The CDR3 protein is CSARASDTQYF. DNA for the CDR3: TGCAGTGCTAGAGCTTCGGATACCCAGTACTTC.